This is a list of T cell receptor beta chains from one sample in a study of T-cell memory formation after mild COVID-19. MiXCR was run by TCRdb on the 5' RACE reads, yielding one entry per CDR3 protein. The table lists some 270,000 distinct CDR3 sequences, less than 20% of them singletons. The source material was PBMCs or a T cell subset sorted from them (not recorded which). These receptors all stem from an adult woman who had mild COVID-19 (a few samples of this study predate the infection). Cell type and time point are not known. Each CDR3 is given with its conserved first and last residue. The D gene is left open where the match is weak. Clone size appears in some rows only: once, few, many, or a class for an expanded clone.

clone size	J gene	V gene	D gene	CDR3 protein	CDR3 DNA
few	TRBJ1-1	TRBV12-3/TRBV12-4	.	CASRGGDLNTEAFF	TGTGCCAGCAGGGGGGGAGATTTGAACACTGAAGCTTTCTTT
.	TRBJ1-1	TRBV5-1	.	CASSLGGDTEAFF	TGCGCCAGCAGCTTGGGAGGGGACACTGAAGCTTTCTTT
few	TRBJ2-2	TRBV4-3	.	CASSQDLTRAAGELFF	TGCGCCAGCAGCCAAGATTTGACCAGGGCGGCCGGGGAGCTGTTTTTT
.	TRBJ2-1	TRBV9	.	CASSVRPGIEQFF	TGTGCCAGCAGCGTACGCCCGGGCATAGAGCAGTTCTTC
.	TRBJ2-5	TRBV12-3/TRBV12-4	.	CASSSSGIGFETQYF	TGTGCCAGCAGTTCTTCAGGGATTGGATTTGAGACCCAGTACTTC
many	TRBJ1-5	TRBV2	.	CASNQVQVGQPQHF	TGTGCCAGCAACCAAGTCCAGGTTGGACAGCCCCAGCATTTT
few	TRBJ2-1	TRBV11-2	.	CASSLGRPPYNEQFF	TGTGCCAGCAGCTTAGGACGTCCCCCCTACAATGAGCAGTTCTTC
few	TRBJ2-2	TRBV11-3	.	CASSSRGAATGELFF	TGTGCCAGCAGCTCCAGGGGGGCGGCCACCGGGGAGCTGTTTTTT
.	TRBJ1-2	TRBV5-1	TRBD1	CASSWGQETNYGYTF	TGCGCCAGCAGCTGGGGACAGGAAACTAACTATGGCTACACCTTC
.	TRBJ1-1	TRBV30	.	CAWSVGGEAFF	TGTGCCTGGAGTGTAGGAGGTGAAGCTTTCTTT
few	TRBJ1-4	TRBV5-6	TRBD1	CASSLMGQAGVGGEKLFF	TGTGCCAGCAGCTTGATGGGACAGGCAGGGGTCGGCGGTGAAAAACTGTTTTTT
many	TRBJ2-1	TRBV28	.	CASSLPGGIEQFF	TGTGCCAGCAGTCTCCCGGGGGGCATTGAGCAGTTCTTC
.	TRBJ2-5	TRBV19	.	CASSTSGVTRETQYF	TGTGCCAGTAGTACTTCGGGGGTGACTCGAGAGACCCAGTACTTC
.	TRBJ2-5	TRBV5-8	.	CASSLGQAEETQYF	TGTGCCAGCAGCTTGGGGCAGGCAGAAGAGACCCAGTACTTC
.	TRBJ2-5	TRBV4-1	TRBD1	CASSPQPSGTGGTETQYF	TGCGCCAGCAGTCCCCAACCCTCCGGGACAGGGGGAACAGAGACCCAGTACTTC
few	TRBJ2-7	TRBV12-3/TRBV12-4	.	CASSLQTGSHEQYF	TGTGCCAGCAGTCTTCAAACAGGGTCCCACGAGCAGTACTTC
.	TRBJ1-1	TRBV12-3/TRBV12-4	TRBD1	CASSRQGVLNTEAFF	TGTGCCAGCAGTCGACAGGGGGTCTTGAACACTGAAGCTTTCTTT
few	TRBJ1-1	TRBV6-6	.	CASSYSMNMNTEAFF	TGTGCCAGCAGTTACTCGATGAACATGAACACTGAAGCTTTCTTT
few	TRBJ2-3	TRBV20-1	TRBD2	CSARGSMASGGTDTQYF	TGCAGTGCTAGAGGATCAATGGCTAGCGGGGGCACAGATACGCAGTATTTT
.	TRBJ1-1	TRBV20-1	.	CSARPGRTNTEAFF	TGCAGTGCTAGACCGGGACGGACGAACACTGAAGCTTTCTTT